The 13 T cell receptor beta chains presented below share a single source sample, sequenced in a study of cytomegalovirus exposure and HLA in healthy donors. Vbeta (60) and Jbeta (13) primers were used in the PCR. TCRdb's table, derived via immunoSEQ multiplex PCR, lists solely in-frame clones and lacks some. The sample yields hundreds of thousands of clones, approximately 70% seen once. The specimen sequenced was PBMCs. Receptors originate from a man between 35 and 55 years old in good health and CMV-seropositive.

Of note for this clone: Other DNA sequences within the sample encode an identical CDR3. This rearrangement joins TRBV27 to TRBJ2-7; D might be TRBD1 (5 bases). Between the trimmed V and J ends, which lost 5 bases and 6 bases, there was a span of 20 bases. Germline V gives CDR1 MNHEY, CDR2 SMNVEV (reference sequence). This CDR3 has 15 residues. The CDR3 region is CASSVMFLGAREQYF. The DNA for the CDR3 is TGTGCCAGCAGTGTCATGTTTCTTGGGGCTCGCGAGCAGTACTTC.

This clone is a singleton in its sample. The chain recombines TRBV4-2 with TRBJ2-5; D may be TRBD2 (6 bases). The V and J ends lost 7 bases and 5 bases respectively, with 14 bases between them. Germline CDR1 reads LGHNA; CDR2 reads YNFKEQ. This CDR3 contains 13 residues. The CDR3 DNA reads as TGTGCCAGCATGGAGGTGGGGGGTGAGACCCAGTACTTC. This gives the protein CASMEVGGETQYF.

The chain combines TRBV9 with TRBJ2-5, with unresolved D. V was cut by 0 bases and J by 1 base, with 16 bases left in between. The CDR3 runs to 17 residues. The germline V gene has CDR1 SGDLS and CDR2 YYNGEE. CDR3 region: CASSVGEGGSSQETQYF. The DNA for the CDR3 is TGTGCCAGCAGCGTAGGAGAAGGCGGATCTTCCCAAGAGACCCAGTACTTC.

This chain links TRBV10-3 with TRBJ2-1; 9 bases agree with TRBD2. Germline values: CDR1 ENHRY, CDR2 SYGVKD. This CDR3 region has 15 residues. Trimming at V came to 0 bases and at J to 7 bases, leaving 4 bases not matched to a gene. Here the CDR3 DNA reads TGTGCCATCAGTGAGTCGATGCGGGGGGGGAATGAGCAGTTCTTC. This translates into CAISESMRGGNEQFF.

V usage is TRBV2 and J usage is TRBJ1-4; a weak D match, TRBD1 (5 bases). The germline gives CDR1 SNHLY, CDR2 FYNNEI. The CDR3 runs to 12 residues. Trimming removed 4 bases from V and 5 bases from J, with 5 bases in between. CDR3 residues: CASSGQNEKLFF. The CDR3, as DNA: TGTGCCAGCAGTGGACAGAATGAAAAACTGTTTTTT. The variable domain in full, completed from reference TRBV2 and TRBJ1-4, reads EPEVTQTPSHQVTQMGQEVILRCVPISNHLYFYWYRQILGQKVEFLVSFYNNEISEKSEIFDDQFSVERPDGSNFTLKIRSTKLEDSAMYFCASSGQNEKLFFGSGTQLSVL.

V and J are TRBV9 and TRBJ2-3; a weak D match, TRBD1 (6 bases). V was clipped by 3 bases and J by 2 bases, with 10 bases between them. Germline V gene lookup returns CDR1 SGDLS and CDR2 YYNGEE. The CDR3 totals 14 residues. The DNA for the CDR3 is TGTGCCAGCAGCGGTGACAGGATCACAGATACGCAGTATTTT. It yields the protein CASSGDRITDTQYF.

The sample holds a few counts of this clone. The chain carries TRBV9 and TRBJ2-7; D may be TRBD2 (5 bases). Trimming removed 0 bases at V and 6 bases at J, with 16 bases between. The CDR3 length is 15 residues. Germline CDR1 is SGDLS and CDR2 is YYNGEE. The CDR3 DNA is TGTGCCAGCAGCGTAGCTCCCGTCGCGGGCACCGAGCAGTACTTC. Protein product: CASSVAPVAGTEQYF. Complete variable domain (other parts from reference TRBV9 and TRBJ2-7): DSGVTQTPKHLITATGQRVTLRCSPRSGDLSVYWYQQSLDQGLQFLIQYYNGEERAKGNILERFSAQQFPDLHSELNLSSLELGDSALYFCASSVAPVAGTEQYFGPGTRLTVT.

This clone was recorded a few times. The chain joins TRBV19 to TRBJ1-6, with D uncertain. Germline V CDR1 and CDR2: LNHDA, SQIVND (reference sequence). The CDR3 covers 12 residues. Trimming stripped 4 bases from V and 6 bases from J, with 4 bases between. This chain's CDR3 is CASSTLNSPLHF. As DNA, the CDR3 is TGTGCCAGTAGTACCCTTAATTCACCCCTCCACTTT.

The V gene is TRBV7-8, the J gene TRBJ2-7; TRBD2 agrees at 9 bases. Germline V gives CDR1 SGHVS, CDR2 FQNEAQ. This CDR3 contains 14 residues. V lost 3 bases to trimming and J lost 3 bases; unmatched junction nucleotides: 3. CDR3: CASSFSGGDYEQYF. In DNA form, the CDR3 reads TGTGCCAGCAGCTTTAGCGGGGGAGACTACGAGCAGTACTTC.

The genes are TRBV29-1 and TRBJ2-7; 10 nucleotides match TRBD2. Germline V CDR1 and CDR2: SQVTM, ANQGSEA. The junction had 12 bases not matched to a gene; V was cut back by 7 bases and J by 3 bases. This CDR3 has 15 residues. The CDR3: CSALGLAGDRYEQYF. The CDR3, as DNA: TGCAGCGCCCTTGGGCTAGCGGGGGATCGCTACGAGCAGTACTTC.

The chain has TRBV7-9 and TRBJ2-1, with a weak D call TRBD2 (7 bases). Deletions cut 1 base from V and 6 bases from J, with 16 bases between. Germline CDR1 and CDR2: SEHNR and FQNEAQ (reference sequence). This CDR3 is built from 16 residues. DNA of the CDR3: TGTGCCAGCAGCTTAGTCGGGGGGCCACTTAGCAATGAGCAGTTCTTC. It translates to CASSLVGGPLSNEQFF.

The chain couples TRBV5-5 to TRBJ2-7, with TRBD1 matching 7 bases. V shed 5 bases and J 2 bases; nucleotides not matched to a gene: 10. The germline gives CDR1 SGHKS, CDR2 YYEKEE (reference sequence). The CDR3 is 15 residues long. In nucleotides, the CDR3 is TGTGCCAGCAGTTGGGCCGGGACAGCTACCTACGAGCAGTACTTC. Its protein product is CASSWAGTATYEQYF.

The gene calls are TRBV4-2 and TRBJ2-6; 12 bases align to TRBD2. V trimming: 0 bases; J trimming: 2 bases; junction bases outside the gene matches: 5. The CDR3 is made up of 19 amino acids. Per germline, CDR1 LGHNA and CDR2 YNFKEQ. The CDR3 region is CASSQEWTSGVAGANVLTF. The DNA of the CDR3 is TGTGCCAGCAGCCAAGAGTGGACTAGCGGGGTCGCTGGGGCCAACGTCCTGACTTTC.